The rows below give T cell receptor beta chains drawn from one sample of a study of T-cell reconstitution after alpha-beta-depleted transplantation in children. TCRdb used MiXCR to reprocess the PCR reads, holding one entry per CDR3 protein. The sample yields roughly 670,000 distinct CDR3 sequences, about an eighth seen once. Sequences were derived from PBMCs, sampled before TCRalphabeta/CD19-depleted stem cell transplant. Receptor source: a girl aged 2-10 years with congenital amegakaryocytic thrombocytopenia, due to receive a stem cell transplant. The CDR3 runs from the conserved cysteine through the conserved F or W. The D gene is left open where the match is weak. Size is omitted from some rows. Given values are once, few, many or a class for expanded clones.

v_call,clone_size,j_call,d_call,cdr3_nt,cdr3_aa
TRBV3-1,.,TRBJ2-1,TRBD2,TGTGCCAGCAGCCAATTCAGACTAGCGGGAGTCGGCTCCTACAATGAGCAGTTCTTC,CASSQFRLAGVGSYNEQFF
TRBV7-6,.,TRBJ2-1,.,TGTGCCAGCAGCTTAGACCGGTCGGGTGAGCAGTTCTTC,CASSLDRSGEQFF
TRBV20-1,.,TRBJ1-1,.,TGCAGTGCGGCTCGGCACTTGGCTGAAGCTTTCTTT,CSAARHLAEAFF
TRBV5-1,many,TRBJ2-7,.,TGCGCCAGCAGCAGAGGGGGTTTTCCCTCCTACGAGCAGTACTTC,CASSRGGFPSYEQYF
TRBV12-3/TRBV12-4,.,TRBJ2-1,.,TGTGCCAGCAGTCACAGAGACAAGGACAATGAGCAGTTCTTC,CASSHRDKDNEQFF
TRBV5-1,many,TRBJ2-1,TRBD2,TGCGCCAGCAGCCCGAGCGGGAGAACTAATGAGCAGTTCTTC,CASSPSGRTNEQFF
TRBV3-1,.,TRBJ2-7,.,TGTGCCAGCAGCCAGGACTCTATTACCTACGAGCAGTACTTC,CASSQDSITYEQYF
TRBV29-1,many,TRBJ1-1,.,TGCAGCGTTGAAGACGGGACGGGGAACACTGAAGCTTTCTTT,CSVEDGTGNTEAFF
TRBV12-3/TRBV12-4,many,TRBJ2-3,.,TGTGCCAGCAGTCCCAGCGGAGACACAGATACGCAGTATTTT,CASSPSGDTDTQYF
TRBV12-3/TRBV12-4,.,TRBJ1-4,.,TGTGCCACCAATCCTGGGAGTCCTAATGAAAAACTGTTTTTT,CATNPGSPNEKLFF
TRBV7-8,few,TRBJ2-2,TRBD1,TGTGCCAGCAGCACAACCGGGACAGGGAGCAGGGAGCTGTTTTTT,CASSTTGTGSRELFF
TRBV20-1,many,TRBJ1-6,.,TGCAGTGCTAGAGATCGACGGACCGACATAGAACCCCTCCACTTT,CSARDRRTDIEPLHF
TRBV6-5,many,TRBJ1-4,.,TGTGCCAGCAGTTACTCGATTGGCGAAAAACTGTTTTTT,CASSYSIGEKLFF
TRBV2,few,TRBJ2-7,TRBD2,TGTGCCAGCCGGAGGACTAGCGGGGCCCACTACGAGCAGTACTTC,CASRRTSGAHYEQYF
TRBV5-5,many,TRBJ1-2,.,TGTGCCAGCGATCGATCGGTGGCCTATGGCTACACCTTC,CASDRSVAYGYTF
TRBV5-1,few,TRBJ1-6,.,TGCGCCAGCAGCCCCACGACCGGGGCTAATTCACCCCTCCACTTT,CASSPTTGANSPLHF
TRBV20-1,many,TRBJ1-4,.,TGCAGTGCTAGAGATACCGCTATGACATCAACTAATGAAAAACTGTTTTTT,CSARDTAMTSTNEKLFF
TRBV25-1,.,TRBJ2-1,.,TGTGCCAGCAGTGAAGGAAATTTTTACAATGAGCAGTTCTTC,CASSEGNFYNEQFF
TRBV20-1,.,TRBJ2-7,TRBD1,TGCAGTGCCCCCGGGACAGAGCATTACGAGCAGTACTTC,CSAPGTEHYEQYF
TRBV6-1,few,TRBJ1-1,.,TGTGCCAGCAATGGGGCCCTTTCGGAGACTGAAGCTTTCTTT,CASNGALSETEAFF
TRBV7-8,many,TRBJ1-1,.,TGTGCCAGCAGCAAACAACAGGGCTGGGGGACTGAAGCTTTCTTT,CASSKQQGWGTEAFF
TRBV29-1,many,TRBJ1-1,.,TGCAGCGTTGCCCCGGGAGTGAACACTGAAGCTTTCTTT,CSVAPGVNTEAFF
TRBV27,many,TRBJ2-6,.,TGTGCCAGCAGTTTATCCGGTCGGCTTTCTGGGGCCAACGTCCTGACTTTC,CASSLSGRLSGANVLTF
TRBV12-3/TRBV12-4,many,TRBJ2-2,.,TGTGCCAGCTGTGTCCAGAGTTATCCCACCGGGGAGCTGTTTTTT,CASCVQSYPTGELFF
TRBV12-5,.,TRBJ1-1,.,TGTGCTAGTGGTTTAGTGTGGGGGAACACTGAAGCTTTCTTT,CASGLVWGNTEAFF
TRBV2,few,TRBJ2-1,TRBD2,TGTGCCAGCATCCTACAGCGGGGGGACAATGAGCAGTTCTTC,CASILQRGDNEQFF
TRBV20-1,few,TRBJ2-7,TRBD2,TGCAGTGCCCGATCCAGGACTAGCAACTACGAGCAGTACTTC,CSARSRTSNYEQYF
TRBV11-2,.,TRBJ2-1,.,TGTGCCAGCAGGCCAACTTACTGGAAACCGGGACACACAGTCTCCTACAATGAGCAGTTCTTC,CASRPTYWKPGHTVSYNEQFF
TRBV7-6,many,TRBJ2-4,.,TGTGCCAGCAGCTTTGGTGGGAGCAGCATTCAGTACTTC,CASSFGGSSIQYF
TRBV7-9,few,TRBJ2-1,TRBD2,TGTGCCAGCGAATTAGCGGGAGCGATCAATGAGCAGTTCTTC,CASELAGAINEQFF
TRBV20-1,many,TRBJ2-7,TRBD2,TGCAGTGCTACGGGACTAGTAGTCTACGAGCAGTACTTC,CSATGLVVYEQYF
TRBV12-3/TRBV12-4,many,TRBJ1-1,.,TGTGCCAGCAAGGGGCAGCTGAACACTGAAGCTTTCTTT,CASKGQLNTEAFF
TRBV2,few,TRBJ2-3,TRBD2,TGTGCCAGCAGTGGCGGGAGTCGGGGCACAGATACGCAGTATTTT,CASSGGSRGTDTQYF
TRBV5-1,many,TRBJ2-1,TRBD1,TGCGCCAGCAGCCCCGGGACAGCCTCTCTTGCTTTTTACAATGAGCAGTTCTTC,CASSPGTASLAFYNEQFF
TRBV7-9,many,TRBJ1-3,.,TGTGCCAGCAGCTTAGCGTCCAAGGGGGAAAACACCATATATTTT,CASSLASKGENTIYF
TRBV20-1,many,TRBJ1-1,.,TGCAGTGCTAGAGAATCGGTGGCGAGGGGGAACACTGAAGCTTTCTTT,CSARESVARGNTEAFF
TRBV7-2,.,TRBJ2-7,.,TGTGCCAGCAGCTTAGTCGCTATTCTTGACGAGCAGTACTTC,CASSLVAILDEQYF
TRBV20-1,many,TRBJ2-7,.,TGCAGTGCTACCATATTAGGATTCGACGAGCAGTACTTC,CSATILGFDEQYF
TRBV20-1,.,TRBJ1-6,.,TGCTGTGCTAGAAGTCCCCCGAATGGCCTTTATAATTCACCCCTCCACTTT,CCARSPPNGLYNSPLHF
TRBV30,.,TRBJ2-5,.,TGTGCCTGGACCGGGTTAGGAGAGACCCAGTACTTC,CAWTGLGETQYF
TRBV6-4,.,TRBJ2-3,TRBD2,TGTGCCAGCAGCCATACGGCGGGGGAGGGAGATACGCAGTATTTT,CASSHTAGEGDTQYF
TRBV7-9,.,TRBJ2-7,.,TGTGCCAGCGCTCTAATATCTTACGAGCAGTACTTC,CASALISYEQYF
TRBV12-3/TRBV12-4,many,TRBJ1-5,.,TGTGCCAGCAGTTCCGCAGGGTTACGGCAGCCCCAGCATTTT,CASSSAGLRQPQHF
TRBV27,few,TRBJ2-1,TRBD2,TGTGCCAGCAGTTTGAGACTAGCGGGAGTTGAGCAGTTCTTC,CASSLRLAGVEQFF
TRBV19,few,TRBJ1-2,.,TGTGCCAGTAGATTCGAAGACAGTAGATATGGCTACACCTTC,CASRFEDSRYGYTF